The 9 T cell receptor beta chains presented below share a single source sample, sequenced in a study of molecular identifiers for immune sequencing clone quantification. TCRdb analysed the PCR reads with MiXCR anew, one entry per CDR3 protein. The sample includes about 640,000 distinct CDR3 sequences, 15% to 20% of them seen just once. Sequenced sample: naive CD8+ T cells from blood, with Jurkat cell RNA spiked in. Subset here: FACS-sorted CD8+CD4-CCR7+CD45RA+ naive T cells. Receptors originate from a human donor in good health. Some libraries in this study had Jurkat cell RNA spiked in.

About this clonotype: This may stem from a read error, because a much larger clone lies one nucleotide away. The V and J genes are TRBV27 and TRBJ2-3; D may be TRBD2 (5 bases). This CDR3 has 16 residues. Trimming stripped 4 bases from V and 4 bases from J, with 18 bases between. The germline V gene encodes CDR1 MNHEY and CDR2 SMNVEV (reference sequence). CDR3 nucleotides: TGTGCCAGCAGTTACACCAGCGGCCACCGCCCAGATACGCAGTATTTT. It specifies CASSYTSGHRPDTQYF.

This clonotype was recorded many times. The rearrangement uses TRBV6-6 and TRBJ1-5; tentatively, D is TRBD1 (5 bases). CDR1 MNHNY and CDR2 SVGAGI come from the germline V gene (reference sequence). The ends were cut back, 5 bases at V and 8 bases at J, with 16 bases in the middle. CDR3 size: 14 residues. CDR3 coding DNA: TGTGCCAGCAGTGGGTGGGGGTTAACTGAGCCCCAGCATTTT. Translating it yields CASSGWGLTEPQHF.

Ten or more counts support this clonotype. V gene TRBV27 combines with J gene TRBJ2-7; D is possibly TRBD2 (6 bases). Per the germline V gene, CDR1 is MNHEY and CDR2 is SMNVEV (reference sequence). V dropped 6 bases and J dropped 3 bases, with 12 bases sitting between them. The CDR3 covers 13 residues. This CDR3 is CASSPGVYYEQYF. DNA of the CDR3: TGTGCCAGCAGCCCGGGGGTATACTACGAGCAGTACTTC.

This clonotype was observed many times. The chain combines TRBV29-1 with TRBJ1-1; no clear D gene. CDR1 SQVTM and CDR2 ANQGSEA come from the germline V gene. Trimming removed 3 bases from V and 0 bases from J, with 17 bases in between. This CDR3 is 16 amino acids long. DNA of the CDR3: TGCAGCGTTGAGGACCCAACCGACGTCATGAACACTGAAGCTTTCTTT. Translation gives CSVEDPTDVMNTEAFF.

This clonotype was recorded at least ten times. The rearrangement uses TRBV6-2 or TRBV6-3 and TRBJ2-5, with D possibly matching TRBD2 (6 bases). The CDR3 sequence is 16 residues long. Trimming removed 1 base from V and 0 bases from J, with 12 bases in between. Germline V gene data show CDR1 as MNHEY and CDR2 as SVGEGT. CDR3 residues: CASSYLGTSYQETQYF. In nucleotides, the CDR3 is TGTGCCAGCAGTTACTTAGGGACTTCGTACCAAGAGACCCAGTACTTC.

There are a few counts of this clonotype. This chain joins TRBV19 and TRBJ2-7; no firm D call. Deletions cut 1 base from V and 2 bases from J, with 6 bases between. Germline V CDR1 and CDR2: LNHDA, SQIVND (reference sequence). There are 13 residues in the CDR3. As DNA, the CDR3 is TGTGCCAGTAGTATAGTCGGAACCTACGAGCAGTACTTC. This sequence encodes CASSIVGTYEQYF.

As regards this clonotype: A much larger clone lies a single base off, so this may be a read error. In nucleotides, the CDR3 is TGCAGCGTTGAGGGGACAGGAGACTTAATCTGTGGCTACACCTTC. This encodes CSVEGTGDLICGYTF. The chain couples TRBV29-1 to TRBJ1-2, with TRBD1 identical over 8 bases. Trimming at V came to 3 bases and at J to 7 bases, leaving 13 bases not matched to a gene. Germline assignment: CDR1 SQVTM and CDR2 ANQGSEA. The CDR3 totals 15 residues.

This clonotype has more than one count but fewer than ten. The chain employs TRBV2 and TRBJ2-2; TRBD2 matches 10 bases. Germline loops: CDR1 SNHLY, CDR2 FYNNEI. The V segment lost 6 bases and the J segment 5 bases; nucleotides outside the gene matches: 12. This CDR3 spans 17 amino acids. The CDR3 sequence: CASRAFLAGVYTGELFF. The CDR3 DNA follows: TGTGCCAGCAGAGCTTTTCTAGCGGGAGTTTATACCGGGGAGCTGTTTTTT. Complete variable domain (other parts from reference TRBV2 and TRBJ2-2): EPEVTQTPSHQVTQMGQEVILRCVPISNHLYFYWYRQILGQKVEFLVSFYNNEISEKSEIFDDQFSVERPDGSNFTLKIRSTKLEDSAMYFCASRAFLAGVYTGELFFGEGSRLTVL.

This clonotype came up many times. V gene TRBV20-1 combines with J gene TRBJ2-7; D ambiguous. Trimming left V 4 bases short and J 0 bases short, with 16 bases between. Germline V gene data show CDR1 as DFQATT and CDR2 as SNEGSKA (reference sequence). CDR3 length: 15 amino acids. This CDR3 is CSANPGRTSSYEQYF. CDR3 nucleotides: TGCAGTGCTAACCCAGGACGGACCTCCTCCTACGAGCAGTACTTC.